The clone carrying this T cell receptor beta chain was observed a few times. Ophthalmopathy cases scored 3 or more on the Clinical Activity Score and 4 or more on NOSPECS grade, with duration below 3 months. This sample was included in a study of T cells in Graves' hyperthyroidism and ophthalmopathy. CDR1 and CDR2 (germline): SQVTM, ANQGSEA. This CDR3 is 13 amino acids long. Trimming removed 5 bases from V and 1 base from J, with 11 bases in between. RNA transcripts yielded amplified TCR beta CDR3 regions. The TCR CDR3 was amplified in a first-round RT-PCR using the HTBI primer set. A single record per CDR3 protein comes from TCRdb applying MiXCR to the multiplex PCR reads. The table has some 370,000 distinct CDR3 sequences, more than 12% seen once; the top ten hold under 30%.

The chain employs TRBV29-1 and TRBJ1-1; D gene ambiguous. Sequencing was done on a sample of blood. This TCR was sampled from a man between 50 and 59 years old with Graves' ophthalmopathy. In DNA form, the CDR3 reads TGCAGCGTTCGCGGAGCACCGAACACTGAAGCTTTCTTT. Its protein product is CSVRGAPNTEAFF.